This T cell receptor beta chain was sequenced during a study of cytomegalovirus exposure and HLA in healthy donors. Points from the study as a whole: Researchers counted roughly 150 TCR beta chains as cytomegalovirus-associated.

Looked up from germline, CDR1 is MNHEY and CDR2 is SVGAGI. V was trimmed by 9 bases and J by 2 bases, leaving 14 bases between them. The CDR3 covers 13 residues. With respect to this clone: Its specificity is not known.

TCRdb's copy holds only in-frame clones and misses some; the assay was immunoSEQ multiplex PCR. The data hold 150,000 or so clones, with roughly 93% observed a single time. The sample taken for sequencing was PBMCs. The TCR sequence derives from a man younger than 35 in good health and CMV-seropositive. V is TRBV6-5 and J is TRBJ2-7; D is possibly TRBD1 (5 bases). CDR3 sequence reads: CASAETVTYEQYF. In DNA, the CDR3 is TGTGCCAGTGCCGAGACAGTAACCTACGAGCAGTACTTC.